This TCR beta chain stems from a study of T cell changes during pregnancy in multiple sclerosis. Method: immunoSEQ multiplex PCR; TCRdb's copy keeps in-frame clones and lacks some. The sample has 70,000 or so clones, 75% to 95% seen once. V lost 4 bases and J lost 5; bases outside the gene matches: 4. The CDR3 length is 14 residues. Germline CDR1 reads ENHRY; CDR2 reads SYGVKD. The genes are TRBV10-3 and TRBJ1-2, with TRBD1 matching over 10 bases. This receptor was identified in a female donor in good health, enrolled as a control in a pregnancy study. Sample: peripheral blood, taken in the third trimester of pregnancy. CDR3 sequence: CAISVGTGEYGYTF. The CDR3 coding sequence is TGTGCCATCAGTGTCGGGACAGGGGAATATGGCTACACCTTC.